Following are 8 T cell receptor beta chains from one sample sequenced in a study of T cells in Graves' hyperthyroidism and ophthalmopathy. Template material for amplifying TCR beta CDR3 regions consisted of RNA transcripts. Initially, a first-round RT-PCR of the TCR CDR3 employed the HTBI primer set. Each CDR3 protein gets one entry after TCRdb re-called the multiplex PCR reads with MiXCR. The repertoire holds around 210,000 distinct CDR3 sequences, with 17% as singletons. Sequencing was performed on blood. The receptors shown here come from a woman aged 45-60 years with Graves' hyperthyroidism.

The CDR3 nucleotides read TGCAGTGCTAGAGATACCCATTCCCCCAGGGCGTACAATGAGCAGTTCTTC. Amino acid sequence: CSARDTHSPRAYNEQFF. This chain connects TRBV20-1 to TRBJ2-1, with D maybe TRBD1 (5 bases). Germline assignment: CDR1 DFQATT and CDR2 SNEGSKA (reference sequence). V lost 0 bases and J lost 4, with 19 bases in between. The length of the CDR3 is 17 residues.

V is TRBV2 and J is TRBJ1-2; D may be TRBD1 (5 bases). Germline V gene lookup returns CDR1 SNHLY and CDR2 FYNNEI. Trimming stripped 4 bases from V and 7 bases from J, with 22 bases between. The CDR3 has 16 residues. CDR3 amino acids: CASSANRHRSRGGYTF. The CDR3 coding sequence is TGTGCCAGCAGTGCTAATCGACACAGGTCCCGGGGTGGCTACACCTTC. Based on the CDR3 plus reference TRBV2 and TRBJ1-2, the full variable domain is EPEVTQTPSHQVTQMGQEVILRCVPISNHLYFYWYRQILGQKVEFLVSFYNNEISEKSEIFDDQFSVERPDGSNFTLKIRSTKLEDSAMYFCASSANRHRSRGGYTFGSGTRLTVV.

This clonotype was recorded many times. V is TRBV12-3 or TRBV12-4 and J is TRBJ1-2; D remains unclear. The CDR3 contains 12 residues. V shed 2 bases and J shed 7 bases, with 8 bases lying between them. CDR3 nucleotides: TGTGCCAGCAGTTTAAGGTTGAGTGGCTACACCTTC. Translation gives CASSLRLSGYTF.

This clonotype was seen more than once but under ten times. This could be a read error, since a much larger clone is one nucleotide away. The chain has TRBV11-3 and TRBJ2-1; possible D gene TRBD2, 6 bases. Germline values: CDR1 SGHNT, CDR2 YENEEA. CDR3 length: 15 residues. As DNA, the CDR3 is TGTGCCAGCAGCGAACGGGACTCCGGAAACAATGGGCAGTTCTTC. Its translation: CASSERDSGNNGQFF.

This clonotype was found many times. CDR3 coding DNA: TGTGCCAGCAGTTCGACAGGGGAGTCGGATGGCTACACCTTC. Its translation: CASSSTGESDGYTF. V and J are TRBV28 and TRBJ1-2, with TRBD1 matching over 8 bases. J gave up 6 bases and V 4 bases, and 7 bases lay outside the gene matches. CDR3 length: 14 residues. CDR1 is MDHEN and CDR2 is SYDVKM in the germline V gene.

Ten or more counts support this clonotype. The chain links TRBV6-1 to TRBJ2-2, with D perhaps TRBD1 (5 bases). Germline V lookup: CDR1 MNHNS, CDR2 SASEGT. This CDR3 is 15 amino acids long. V lost 6 bases and J 7 bases, leaving 18 bases between the germline ends. The CDR3: CASRPLPGNHGELFF. CDR3 bases: TGTGCCAGCAGACCACTCCCAGGGAATCACGGGGAGCTGTTTTTT.

V usage is TRBV28 and J usage is TRBJ2-7, with 12 bases fitting TRBD2. Germline lookup yields CDR1 MDHEN and CDR2 SYDVKM. The CDR3 covers 18 residues. J lost 1 base, V lost 4 bases, and 11 bases had no gene match. The CDR3 region is CASSYSASGRALSYEQYF. The CDR3, as DNA: TGTGCCAGCAGTTACTCGGCTAGCGGGAGGGCCCTATCCTACGAGCAGTACTTC. The whole variable domain, remainder taken from reference TRBV28 and TRBJ2-7, is DVKVTQSSRYLVKRTGEKVFLECVQDMDHENMFWYRQDPGLGLRLIYFSYDVKMKEKGDIPEGYSVSREKKERFSLILESASTNQTSMYLCASSYSASGRALSYEQYFGPGTRLTVT.

The genes are TRBV18 and TRBJ1-1; 7 bases map to TRBD1. Germline CDR1 KGHSH, CDR2 LQKENI. The CDR3 totals 17 residues. V lost 6 bases and J lost 3; bases outside the gene matches: 16. The CDR3 coding sequence is TGTGCCAGCTCTCAAAATAGGGGACAGAGGCTGGACACTGAAGCTTTCTTT. Residues: CASSQNRGQRLDTEAFF.